The entry below gives a single T cell receptor beta chain sequence along with its context. The antigen is not known. The entry originates in a study of T cells after yellow fever vaccination. Points from the study as a whole: A minor fraction of clonotypes spanned both CD4 and CD8 compartments. A secondary response was less intense yet reached its peak sooner, at day 5 versus 15. Most primary-vaccination clones recurred post-booster (about 96% CD4, about 90% CD8).

TCR cDNA was made by 5'RACE template switching, adding a universal primer site and UMIs. One entry per CDR3 protein, called by TCRdb with MiXCR from the 5' RACE reads. The sample lists hundreds of thousands of distinct CDR3 sequences, 3% to 4.5% occurring once. The V gene's germline CDR1 is SGHKS and CDR2 YYEKEE (reference sequence). Trimming removed 3 bases at V and 0 bases at J, with 17 bases between. CDR3 length equals 17 residues. The rearrangement joins TRBV5-5 to TRBJ2-3; perhaps TRBD1 as D (5 bases). The material was PBMCs, obtained on the day of the yellow fever booster vaccination. The receptor was isolated from a man aged 18-30 years who received the YFV17D yellow fever vaccine. CDR3 in amino acids: CASSSLTQGRSTDTQYF. CDR3 in DNA: TGTGCCAGCAGCTCGCTTACTCAGGGCCGGAGCACAGATACGCAGTATTTT.